This entry concerns a single T cell receptor beta chain. The clone's antigen remains unknown. No quality values exist for individual bases; no much larger clone is one base distant. The data derive from a study of control samples from healthy donors and cancer patients (dated by TCRdb to between 2020 and 2021). Receptors were amplified or captured by the immunoSEQ multiplex PCR assay. Not all clones reach the TCRdb copy of this immuneACCESS table, which keeps in-frame sequences only. Checked studies attribute under half of the gap to unresolved V genes and leave the rest unexplained. In all, the sample holds tens of thousands of clones, and more than 85% of those were seen once. The top ten clones comprise around 0.91% of the sample. V is reduced by 6 bases and J by 7 bases, leaving a spacing of 19 bases between them. Spanning cysteine to valine, the CDR3 consists of 14 amino acids. The only DNA kept is the CDR3, 42 bases in frame from the first base. The germline V gene supplies CDR1 MNHEY and CDR2 SVGAGI.

The specimen sequenced was PBMCs. The rearranged chain carries TRBV6-5 and TRBJ2-7; a confident D gene designation cannot be given. This TCR was recovered from a young man with colorectal cancer. The DNA reads as follows: TGTGCCAGCAGGGACCCCGGCAGCCCCCGGGAGCAGTACGTC. This codes for CASRDPGSPREQYV.